This T cell receptor (beta chain) derives from a study of blood T cell repertoires in COVID-19 (TCRdb year 2020). About the investigation overall: Collaborator samples came from the United States, Italy and Spain and covered acute and convalescent phases of COVID-19. The material from the prospective study consisted of cDNA or gDNA derived from T cells, B-cell-depleted T cells, or PBMCs. The dataset comprised deeply sampled blood TCRbeta repertoires from subjects exposed to, actively infected with, or recovered from COVID-19. A freely available public database, intended as a resource for researchers studying the immune response to SARS-CoV-2, is where the repertoires were released. The samples were drawn from two sources: the first 160 participants of the ongoing ImmuneRACE study, and about 1,300 subjects contributed by 6 global collaborators. The sample metadata nearly always contained a de-identified subject ID, COVID-19 status, age in years and sex. Where available, HLA class I and class II types were obtained from metadata supplied by the sample provider rather than from assay-based typing. Overall results and qualifications from the work: How much clinical and demographic metadata was included differed by source and by participant, and the metadata was provided uncurated.

Each collaborating institution followed its own protocols to collect whole blood in K2EDTA tubes. For TCRbeta analysis, collaborators shipped samples in one of three forms: frozen whole blood, isolated PBMCs, or DNA extracted from either of those sample types. TCRbeta CDR3 regions were amplified from genomic DNA by means of the immunoSEQ Assay, a bias-controlled multiplex PCR. Processing in the source paper ran as follows. The number of nucleated cells in each sample was estimated from the amplification of reference gene primers within the assay. Sequence reads were collapsed and filtered to measure the absolute abundance of every unique TCRbeta CDR3 rearrangement. For each sample, productive Simpson clonality was calculated by taking the square root of Simpson's diversity index across productive rearrangements. In TCRdb, the immuneACCESS table is reduced to in-frame sequences with V and J assigned. These tables do not hold every clone; where another copy was compared, an unresolved V gene accounts for under half, and the others remain unexplained. That table supplies the V and J calls and clone size; D and trimming were determined from the DNA. The sample table lists roughly 220,000 clones, roughly 84% of them with a count of one. The ten top clones hold 20% of the sample.

For CDR1 and CDR2, the germline V gene lists LGHNT and FRNRAP. V is clipped by 2 bases and J by 0 bases, and the sequence between their germline boundaries is 14 bases long. The CDR3 contains 17 residues, cysteine and phenylalanine counted. Only the CDR3 DNA stays, 51 bases, in frame from base 1. With regard to this clone: The antigen this receptor binds is unknown. Nothing much larger sits one base from this clone, and base qualities are not available.

The TCR was taken from a young man with active or convalescent COVID-19. The chain links TRBV12-5 with TRBJ2-1; TRBD1 is a weak D gene call, 6 bases matching. Material for sequencing was peripheral blood. The CDR3 protein is CASGLTMTGSSYNEQFF. The sequenced DNA is TGTGCTAGTGGTTTGACCATGACAGGTAGCTCCTACAATGAGCAGTTCTTC. This CDR3, with the reference TRBV12-5 and TRBJ2-1 proteins standing in past its ends, gives the full variable domain DARVTQTPRHKVTEMGQEVTMRCQPILGHNTVFWYRQTMMQGLELLAYFRNRAPLDDSGMPKDRFSAEMPDATLATLKIQPSEPRDSAVYFCASGLTMTGSSYNEQFFGPGTRLTVL.